A selection of T cell receptor beta chains follows, all from one sample in a study of blood T cell repertoires in COVID-19. The assay was immunoSEQ multiplex PCR, and TCRdb's table has in-frame clones only and misses some. Counted here are 45,000 or so clones, over 80% occurring once; the ten biggest clones make up 2% to 2.5%. The sample consisted of peripheral blood. Receptor source: a woman over 75 with COVID-19, enrolled during active disease. Both conserved end residues are part of each CDR3. The D gene is left open where the match is weak. Clone size is not always given. Where it is, it says once, few, many or a class for expanded clones.

V	D	J	size	DNA	CDR3
TRBV10-3	NA	TRBJ2-7	NA	TGTGCCATCAGTGGGGACCAGGGGCGTAAGAGCGAGCAGTACTTC	CAISGDQGRKSEQYF
TRBV12-3/TRBV12-4	TRBD1	TRBJ1-2	NA	TGTGCCAGCAGTTCGACAGGGAATGGCTACACCTTC	CASSSTGNGYTF
TRBV28	TRBD1	TRBJ2-2	NA	TGTGCCAGCAGTACCAACCCGGGACAGGGGGGAACCGGGGAGCTGTTTTTT	CASSTNPGQGGTGELFF
TRBV5-1	NA	TRBJ1-6	NA	TGCGCCAGCAGCTTGGGGCGGGTGGAAGCTCATTCACCCCTCCACTTT	CASSLGRVEAHSPLHF
TRBV28	NA	TRBJ1-4	NA	TGTGCCAGCAGTTTCCAGGGGCTCGGAGAAAAACTGTTTTTT	CASSFQGLGEKLFF
TRBV19	NA	TRBJ2-7	NA	TGTGCCAGTAGTAGCCGGGTCCATCCACGGGAGCAGTACTTC	CASSSRVHPREQYF
TRBV7-2	NA	TRBJ2-7	NA	TGTGCCAGCAGCTTAGAGGTTGCCGGGAGAGGGTACGAGCAGTACTTC	CASSLEVAGRGYEQYF
TRBV9	NA	TRBJ2-1	NA	TGTGCCAGCAGCGTAGTGGAAGGGGCCGGCAATGAGCAGTTCTTC	CASSVVEGAGNEQFF
TRBV28	NA	TRBJ2-3	NA	TGTGCCAGCGGGACAACTAGCACAGATACGCAGTATTTT	CASGTTSTDTQYF
TRBV9	NA	TRBJ1-5	NA	TGTGCCAGCAGTGGAGGGGTCAATCAGCCCCAGCATTTT	CASSGGVNQPQHF
TRBV2	TRBD1	TRBJ1-6	NA	TGTGCCAGCAGCCGGGACAGAAATAATTCACCCCTCCACTTT	CASSRDRNNSPLHF
TRBV7-9	TRBD1	TRBJ2-2	NA	TGTGCCAGCAGCTTACCGGGACAGGGGAGCACCGGGGAGCTGTTTTTT	CASSLPGQGSTGELFF
TRBV27	TRBD2	TRBJ2-6	NA	TGTGCCAGCAGTTTAGACCGGCGGGGGTCTGGGGCCAACGTCCTGACTTTC	CASSLDRRGSGANVLTF
TRBV27	TRBD1	TRBJ2-2	NA	TGTGCCAGCAGCCTAGGGACAGGGGGAAACACCGGGGAGCTGTTTTTT	CASSLGTGGNTGELFF
TRBV2	TRBD2	TRBJ2-7	NA	TGTGCCAGCAGTGAATGGTCACCGACAGCGGGGCCCGAGCAGTACTTC	CASSEWSPTAGPEQYF
TRBV4-2	TRBD2	TRBJ2-4	NA	TGTGCCAGCAGCCTCCTAGCGGGGGTAGACATTCAGTACTTC	CASSLLAGVDIQYF
TRBV18	TRBD1	TRBJ1-1	NA	TGTGCCAGCTCGGGTCTAAATCTCGACAGGGGAAGCTTGGGGATTTCGGGCATGAACACTGAAGCTTTCTTT	CASSGLNLDRGSLGISGMNTEAFF
TRBV28	TRBD1	TRBJ1-2	NA	TGTGCCAGCAGTTCCAGGGGGCGGAACTATGGCTACACCTTC	CASSSRGRNYGYTF
TRBV29-1	TRBD2	TRBJ2-5	NA	TGCAGCGTTGAAGATCCTGATCGGTTAGCGGGAGGTCCAGGGTTGGGGCAAGAGACCCAGTACTTC	CSVEDPDRLAGGPGLGQETQYF
TRBV7-2	NA	TRBJ2-7	once	TGTGCCAGCAGCTCCCAGACTCGGATTGAGCAGTACTTC	CASSSQTRIEQYF
TRBV5-1	NA	TRBJ2-3	NA	TGCGCCAGCAGCCAATGGGGCGCGACAGATACGCAGTATTTT	CASSQWGATDTQYF
TRBV5-5	NA	TRBJ2-5	NA	TGTGCCAGCAGCTCGGGGAGATTCCAAGAGACCCAGTACTTC	CASSSGRFQETQYF
TRBV2	NA	TRBJ1-5	NA	TGTGCCAGCAGTGTCAGGACAGTCAATCAGCCCCAGCATTTT	CASSVRTVNQPQHF